The 10 T cell receptor beta chains below all came from one sample that was sequenced in a study of cytomegalovirus exposure and HLA in healthy donors. Primers: 60 Vbeta forward and 13 Jbeta reverse. Some clones are missing from TCRdb's copy, which holds only in-frame ones; the method was immunoSEQ multiplex PCR. The sample lists around 150,000 clones; around 74% were seen once. Sequenced material: PBMCs. All receptors come from a female donor in good health and CMV-seronegative.

The CDR3 nucleotides read TGTGCCAGCAGCTTGGGGTGGGAGATCAACAATGAGCAGTTCTTC. It yields the protein CASSLGWEINNEQFF. This chain joins TRBV5-6 and TRBJ2-1; tentative D call: TRBD2 (5 bases). The CDR3 totals 15 residues. With 0 bases removed from V and 5 bases from J, the gap between germline ends came to 12 bases. CDR1 SGHDT and CDR2 YYEEEE come from the germline V gene.

This clone occurred a few times. V is TRBV7-2 and J is TRBJ1-2; D unresolved. This CDR3 has 15 residues. Trimming pared 2 bases from V and 0 bases from J, leaving 10 bases between. Germline V gene sequence: CDR1 SGHTA, CDR2 FQGNSA. The CDR3 nucleotides are TGTGCCAGCAGCTTATCCGATAGATCTAACTATGGCTACACCTTC. This translates into CASSLSDRSNYGYTF.

The chain joins TRBV6-5 to TRBJ1-6, with D perhaps matching TRBD1 (6 bases). The germline gives CDR1 MNHEY, CDR2 SVGAGI. Trimming shortened V by 5 bases and J by 8 bases, and 16 bases separated the two germline ends. This CDR3 region has 15 residues. The CDR3 DNA is TGTGCCAGCAGTCAGTTGACAGGAGGATATTCACCCCTCCACTTT. Translating gives CASSQLTGGYSPLHF.

In its sample, this clone was seen once. CDR3 nucleotide sequence: TGCGCCAGCAGCTCCTCACTCGGGGGGGTTCCTGGAAACACCATATATTTT. It specifies CASSSSLGGVPGNTIYF. The J gene is TRBJ1-3, the V gene TRBV5-1; D might be TRBD1 (5 bases). The CDR3 extends over 17 amino acids. With 3 bases removed from V and 2 bases from J, the gap between germline ends came to 18 bases. Germline V lookup: CDR1 SGHRS, CDR2 YFSETQ.

The V gene is TRBV7-8, the J gene TRBJ1-5; tentative D call: TRBD1 (6 bases). The germline V gene has CDR1 SGHVS and CDR2 FQNEAQ. V shed 1 base and J shed 3 bases, with 10 bases lying between them. This CDR3 is 15 amino acids long. CDR3 protein: CASSLGHRVNQPQHF. CDR3 bases: TGTGCCAGCAGCTTAGGGCACAGGGTCAATCAGCCCCAGCATTTT. Using reference TRBV7-8 and TRBJ1-5 for the parts outside the CDR3, the full variable domain is GAGVSQSPRYKVAKRGQDVALRCDPISGHVSLFWYQQALGQGPEFLTYFQNEAQLDKSGLPSDRFFAERPEGSVSTLKIQRTQQEDSAVYLCASSLGHRVNQPQHFGDGTRLSIL.

CDR3: CASSLIPSGGGELFF. CDR3 DNA: TGCGCCAGCAGCCTGATACCCTCCGGGGGCGGGGAGCTGTTTTTT. The V and J genes are TRBV5-1 and TRBJ2-2; D possibly corresponds to TRBD2 (6 bases). Germline V lookup: CDR1 SGHRS, CDR2 YFSETQ. The V gene lost 4 bases and the J gene lost 7 bases, with 17 bases spanning the gap. The CDR3 runs 15 residues.

The chain is built from TRBV7-9 and TRBJ2-2; no firm D call. Germline values: CDR1 SEHNR, CDR2 FQNEAQ (reference sequence). The V end lost 3 bases, the J end lost 6 bases, and 11 bases lay between the germline ends. The CDR3 extends over 14 amino acids. Here the CDR3 DNA reads TGTGCCAGCAGCTTGGATCTCGGGTCCGGGGAGCTGTTTTTT. As protein: CASSLDLGSGELFF.

The gene calls are TRBV9 and TRBJ2-2; no definite D call. This CDR3 has 13 residues. CDR1 is SGDLS, CDR2 YYNGEE, per germline. Trimming shortened V by 4 bases and J by 5 bases, and 9 bases separated the two germline ends. CDR3 in DNA: TGTGCCAGCAGCTTCACACAGACCGGGGAGCTGTTTTTT. Translated: CASSFTQTGELFF. Using reference TRBV9 and TRBJ2-2 for the parts outside the CDR3, the full variable domain is DSGVTQTPKHLITATGQRVTLRCSPRSGDLSVYWYQQSLDQGLQFLIQYYNGEERAKGNILERFSAQQFPDLHSELNLSSLELGDSALYFCASSFTQTGELFFGEGSRLTVL.

The V and J genes are TRBV6-5 and TRBJ1-5, with TRBD1 as a possible D gene (5 bases). CDR1 is MNHEY, CDR2 SVGAGI, per germline. The CDR3 runs 13 residues. V was shortened by 6 bases and J by 5 bases, with 11 bases between the two germline ends. The CDR3 here is CASSWGGDQPQHF. The DNA for the CDR3 is TGTGCCAGCAGCTGGGGGGGGGATCAGCCCCAGCATTTT.

The chain carries TRBV18 and TRBJ1-3; D unclear. There are 18 residues in the CDR3. The ends were cut back, 3 bases at V and 3 bases at J, with 21 bases in the middle. Per the germline V gene, CDR1 is KGHSH and CDR2 is LQKENI. The CDR3 loop reads CASSPNALSASGGNTIYF. The DNA for the CDR3 is TGTGCCAGCTCACCCAATGCCCTTTCCGCCTCGGGTGGAAACACCATATATTTT.